The entry that follows covers one T cell receptor beta chain sequence. Original methodology: Nucleated cell counts were estimated from reference gene primer amplification. Produced via immunoSEQ multiplex PCR; TCRdb's table is partial and in-frame only. That table furnishes V, J and clone size, whereas the DNA furnished D and trimming. This sample has roughly 200,000 clones; approximately 84% occur once, and the top ten carry roughly 5.3%. Losses at the gene ends were 5 bases for V and 7 bases for J; bases not matched to a gene: 10. The CDR3 length is 14 residues. Germline CDR1 and CDR2: LGHDT and YNNKEL (reference sequence). The data originate from a study of blood T cell repertoires in COVID-19. Study context: Acute-phase and convalescent COVID-19 samples originated in the United States, Italy and Spain. The cDNA or gDNA used as material had been derived from T cells, B-cell-depleted T cells, or PBMCs.

This clonotype originated in a woman aged 70-85 years with active or convalescent COVID-19. V and J are TRBV3-1 (or the pseudogene TRBV3-2) and TRBJ2-7; TRBD2 matches at 8 bases. What was sequenced was peripheral blood. Here the CDR3 DNA reads TGTGCCAGCAGCTCACTAGCGGTCTCTGGGGAGCAGTACTTC. This translates into CASSSLAVSGEQYF.